Presented here are 29 T cell receptor beta chains from one specimen sequenced in a study of shared T cell receptors in the human thymus (dated by TCRdb to the early 2020s). Library preparation employed the immunoSEQ multiplex PCR assay. This immuneACCESS table, as held by TCRdb, lists in-frame sequences with V and J called but not all clones. Of the missing ones, under half trace to an unresolved V gene in checked studies; the others have no known cause. The sample yields about 660,000 clones; approximately 88% were counted once. The ten most abundant clones make up roughly 0.0097% of the sample. These data also formed part of another study, on human thymus T cells.

Sequenced material: thymocytes. Receptor source: a boy younger than two with a congenital heart defect. Donor details come from another sample of the same person, matched by shared clones.

This sequence joins TRBV7-8 and TRBJ2-3, with 10 bases aligning to TRBD1. Germline V gene data show CDR1 as SGHVS and CDR2 as FQNEAQ. This CDR3 spans 17 amino acids. The junction had 10 bases not matched to a gene; V was cut back by 0 bases and J by 7 bases. CDR3 nucleotide sequence: TGTGCCAGCAGCTTAGCGGGACAGGGGTCGTCCCGGTATACGCAGTATTTT. Its protein is CASSLAGQGSSRYTQYF.

This chain connects TRBV5-6 to TRBJ1-1, with 7 bases aligning to TRBD1. Germline CDR1 SGHDT, CDR2 YYEEEE. The CDR3 has 14 amino acids. V trimming: 4 bases; J trimming: 3 bases; junction bases outside the gene matches: 6. The CDR3 nucleotides are TGTGCCAGCAGCCCGGGGACAGCAGACACTGAAGCTTTCTTT. Translating gives CASSPGTADTEAFF.

The rearrangement links TRBV7-6 to TRBJ2-7, with a weak D call TRBD2 (5 bases). There are 15 residues in the CDR3. Looked up from germline, CDR1 is SGHVS and CDR2 is FNYEAQ. The germline V and J ends were trimmed by 1 base and 2 bases, with 12 bases remaining between them. CDR3 sequence (DNA): TGTGCCAGCAGCTTAGAAGGGAGCCCCGCCTACGAGCAGTACTTC. This gives the protein CASSLEGSPAYEQYF.

The V gene is TRBV29-1, the J gene TRBJ2-2, with TRBD2 matching over 7 bases. The CDR3 has 16 amino acids. Trimming cost V 4 bases and J 2 bases; bases outside gene matches: 10. Germline V gene lookup returns CDR1 SQVTM and CDR2 ANQGSEA. CDR3 residues: CSVGWGGSPNTGELFF. CDR3 DNA: TGCAGCGTTGGGTGGGGCGGGAGCCCTAACACCGGGGAGCTGTTTTTT.

The chain employs TRBV4-2 and TRBJ2-1; 10 bases map to TRBD2. Trimming at V came to 0 bases and at J to 0 bases, leaving 8 bases not matched to a gene. The CDR3 runs to 19 residues. From germline, CDR1 is LGHNA and CDR2 YNFKEQ. The CDR3 coding sequence is TGTGCCAGCAGCCAAGAGTGGCTAGCGGGAGACCTCTCCTACAATGAGCAGTTCTTC. Translation gives CASSQEWLAGDLSYNEQFF.

The V and J genes are TRBV6-1 and TRBJ1-5, with TRBD1 matching over 7 bases. Trimming at V came to 0 bases and at J to 4 bases, leaving 12 bases not matched to a gene. The CDR3 is 18 residues long. CDR1 and CDR2 from the germline V gene are MNHNS and SASEGT. CDR3 sequence (DNA): TGTGCCAGCAGTGAAGCGTTCGATAGGAGGGGGCTTAATCAGCCCCAGCATTTT. It translates to CASSEAFDRRGLNQPQHF.

This chain connects TRBV6-5 to TRBJ2-7; tentative D call: TRBD1 (5 bases). With 3 bases removed from V and 2 bases from J, the gap between germline ends came to 11 bases. The CDR3 length is 14 residues. Germline V gene data show CDR1 as MNHEY and CDR2 as SVGAGI. DNA of the CDR3: TGTGCCAGCAGTTATTCCGTAGGGGCCTACGAGCAGTACTTC. It yields the protein CASSYSVGAYEQYF.

As regards this clone: Other DNA sequences in the sample encode the same CDR3. The chain carries TRBV14 and TRBJ2-5; no reliable D call. Germline V gives CDR1 SGHDN, CDR2 FVKESK. This CDR3 has 14 amino acids. Trimming shortened V by 1 base and J by 1 base, and 7 bases separated the two germline ends. CDR3 nucleotides: TGTGCCAGCAGCCAAGGAGCCACCCAAGAGACCCAGTACTTC. Amino acids: CASSQGATQETQYF.

The V gene is TRBV7-9, the J gene TRBJ2-6; 8 nucleotides match TRBD1. Germline CDR1 SEHNR, CDR2 FQNEAQ (reference sequence). J gave up 4 bases and V 2 bases, and 10 bases lay outside the gene matches. CDR3 length equals 18 residues. The DNA for the CDR3 is TGTGCCAGCAGCTTAACGCGGACAGGGTCCTCCGGGGCCAACGTCCTGACTTTC. It codes for CASSLTRTGSSGANVLTF.

The rearrangement joins TRBV5-1 to TRBJ2-5, with 7 bases identical to TRBD2. The CDR3 is 14 residues long. Trimming removed 6 bases from V and 5 bases from J; junction bases left unmatched: 10. Germline-derived CDR1 and CDR2 are SGHRS and YFSETQ. The DNA for the CDR3 is TGCGCCAGCACCCCGGGACTATTTACCGAGACCCAGTACTTC. Protein: CASTPGLFTETQYF.

The CDR3 sequence: CASSLGTGDYGYTF. The CDR3 DNA sequence: TGTGCCAGCAGCTTGGGGACAGGTGATTATGGCTACACCTTC. This chain uses TRBV5-6 with TRBJ1-2; 7 nucleotides match TRBD1. The CDR3 length is 14 residues. Germline V CDR1 and CDR2: SGHDT, YYEEEE. The trim removed 0 bases at V and 5 bases at J, leaving 4 bases unmatched.

This clone came up a few times. The chain carries TRBV19 and TRBJ2-1; D might be TRBD2 (5 bases). The CDR3 totals 11 residues. In germline, CDR1 is LNHDA, CDR2 SQIVND (reference sequence). V gave up 8 bases and J gave up 15 bases, with 17 bases separating them. CDR3 coding DNA: TGTGCCAGTTCAGGACTCTTACGTCCGTTCTTC. It translates to CASSGLLRPFF.

The chain uses TRBV6-1 and TRBJ1-1; 7 bases line up with TRBD1. Trimming took 0 bases from V and 5 from J; bases not matched to a gene: 6. Germline V lookup: CDR1 MNHNS, CDR2 SASEGT. The CDR3 covers 15 residues. As DNA, the CDR3 is TGTGCCAGCAGTGAAGCTGAGACAGGGAAGACTGAAGCTTTCTTT. Encoded protein: CASSEAETGKTEAFF.

V and J are TRBV15 and TRBJ2-1; D not resolved. V was shortened by 3 bases and J by 9 bases, with 12 bases between the two germline ends. Germline loops: CDR1 LNHNV, CDR2 YYDKDF (reference sequence). CDR3 length: 13 amino acids. The CDR3 sequence: CATSSQTPGEQFF. CDR3 nucleotides: TGTGCCACCAGCAGTCAAACGCCGGGTGAGCAGTTCTTC. Supplemented by reference TRBV15 and TRBJ2-1, the full variable domain reads DAMVIQNPRYQVTQFGKPVTLSCSQTLNHNVMYWYQQKSSQAPKLLFHYYDKDFNNEADTPDNFQSRRPNTSFCFLDIRSPGLGDTAMYLCATSSQTPGEQFFGPGTRLTVL.

This clone has just one count. The chain employs TRBV10-3 and TRBJ2-1; D is perhaps TRBD2 (6 bases). Germline V gives CDR1 ENHRY, CDR2 SYGVKD. Trimming took 3 bases from V and 5 from J, leaving 14 bases between them. The CDR3 runs to 15 residues. The CDR3 loop reads CAISDLRGPDNEQFF. The CDR3 bases are TGTGCCATCAGTGATTTGCGGGGTCCCGACAATGAGCAGTTCTTC.

This sequence joins TRBV7-2 and TRBJ1-5; 8 nucleotides match TRBD1. There are 15 residues in the CDR3. Germline-derived CDR1 and CDR2 are SGHTA and FQGNSA. Unmatched junction bases numbered 9, after V lost 5 bases and J lost 6 bases. CDR3 loop: CASSPPSGGGQPQHF. CDR3 coding DNA: TGTGCCAGCAGCCCACCATCAGGGGGCGGTCAGCCCCAGCATTTT.

The chain uses TRBV7-9 and TRBJ2-2, with 9 bases identical to TRBD2. Losses at the gene ends were 0 bases for V and 6 bases for J; bases not matched to a gene: 2. This CDR3 is built from 15 residues. The germline V gene encodes CDR1 SEHNR and CDR2 FQNEAQ (reference sequence). The CDR3 nucleotides are TGTGCCAGCAGCTTAGCAGCGGGAGGCCCCGGGGAGCTGTTTTTT. As protein: CASSLAAGGPGELFF.

This clone was recorded once. This CDR3 reads CASSPRQGLNQPQHF. In DNA form, the CDR3 reads TGTGCCAGCAGCCCCCGACAGGGCCTTAATCAGCCCCAGCATTTT. V is TRBV9 and J is TRBJ1-5; 7 nucleotides agree with TRBD1. The ends lost 4 bases at V and 4 bases at J; junction bases unmatched: 8. Germline lookup yields CDR1 SGDLS and CDR2 YYNGEE. The length of the CDR3 is 15 residues.

The rearrangement uses TRBV19 and TRBJ2-7; TRBD1 matches at 11 bases. J gave up 5 bases and V 1 base, and 7 bases lay outside the gene matches. The germline gives CDR1 LNHDA, CDR2 SQIVND (reference sequence). The CDR3 has 16 residues. CDR3 sequence: CASSIGPGQGEHEQYF. The CDR3 nucleotides read TGTGCCAGTAGTATAGGCCCGGGACAGGGGGAACACGAGCAGTACTTC. The whole variable domain, remainder taken from reference TRBV19 and TRBJ2-7, is DGGITQSPKYLFRKEGQNVTLSCEQNLNHDAMYWYRQDPGQGLRLIYYSQIVNDFQKGDIAEGYSVSREKKESFPLTVTSAQKNPTAFYLCASSIGPGQGEHEQYFGPGTRLTVT.

The CDR3: CASRRTNYSYEQYF. In DNA, the CDR3 is TGTGCCAGCAGGAGGACAAACTACTCCTACGAGCAGTACTTC. This chain joins TRBV6-1 and TRBJ2-7; TRBD1 might be the D (5 bases). V lost 6 bases and J 0 bases, leaving 12 bases between the germline ends. The CDR3 runs to 14 residues. Germline loops: CDR1 MNHNS, CDR2 SASEGT.

This clone showed up just a few times. The chain uses TRBV27 and TRBJ2-1; tentative D call: TRBD2 (6 bases). V lost 4 bases, J lost 7 bases, and 11 bases lay in between. This CDR3 spans 13 amino acids. Germline loops: CDR1 MNHEY, CDR2 SMNVEV (reference sequence). CDR3 sequence (DNA): TGTGCCAGCAGTTCCGGGACTCTTAATGAGCAGTTCTTC. Encoded protein: CASSSGTLNEQFF.

The V gene is TRBV7-6, the J gene TRBJ2-7; D is ambiguous. The germline gives CDR1 SGHVS, CDR2 FNYEAQ. This CDR3 comprises 13 residues. V lost 3 bases and J 2 bases, leaving 8 bases between the germline ends. CDR3 in amino acids: CASSFDTTYEQYF. CDR3 nucleotide sequence: TGTGCCAGCAGCTTTGACACCACCTACGAGCAGTACTTC.

The chain has TRBV19 and TRBJ2-5; 9 bases fit TRBD2. Germline CDR1 and CDR2: LNHDA and SQIVND (reference sequence). V trimming: 3 bases; J trimming: 1 base; junction bases outside the gene matches: 12. The CDR3 length is 18 residues. CDR3: CASSMAVRLAEGQETQYF. The CDR3 DNA follows: TGTGCCAGTAGTATGGCGGTTCGACTAGCGGAGGGCCAAGAGACCCAGTACTTC.

This chain connects TRBV6-5 to TRBJ2-7; 11 positions agree with TRBD2. The ends lost 6 bases at V and 4 bases at J; junction bases unmatched: 8. CDR1 and CDR2 (germline): MNHEY, SVGAGI. This CDR3 has 15 residues. The CDR3 sequence: CASSPFTSGSYEQYF. In nucleotides, the CDR3 is TGTGCCAGCAGCCCCTTTACTAGCGGGAGTTACGAGCAGTACTTC.

The table lists this clone with a count of one. The V and J genes are TRBV11-3 and TRBJ2-1; possibly TRBD1 for D (5 bases). The CDR3 runs to 16 residues. The V end lost 1 base, the J end lost 8 bases, and 18 bases lay between the germline ends. Germline-derived CDR1 and CDR2 are SGHNT and YENEEA. The CDR3 DNA is TGTGCCAGCAGCTTAGGGATAGGGGATTCCACTGATGAGCAGTTCTTC. Amino acid sequence: CASSLGIGDSTDEQFF.

The chain combines TRBV5-6 with TRBJ1-5; 9 nucleotides line up with TRBD1. This CDR3 spans 16 amino acids. The germline V gene has CDR1 SGHDT and CDR2 YYEEEE. The J segment lost 0 bases and the V segment lost 3 bases, leaving 4 bases of the junction unmatched. The CDR3 protein is CASSSYRGPSNQPQHF. CDR3 bases: TGTGCCAGCAGCTCCTACAGGGGGCCTAGCAATCAGCCCCAGCATTTT.

The gene calls are TRBV5-1 and TRBJ2-1, with 7 bases that match TRBD2. Germline lookup yields CDR1 SGHRS and CDR2 YFSETQ. The CDR3 is made up of 18 amino acids. The junction had 15 bases not matched to a gene; V was cut back by 0 bases and J by 6 bases. CDR3: CASSLAPGGRGPGNEQFF. In DNA, the CDR3 is TGCGCCAGCAGCTTGGCCCCGGGCGGGAGAGGCCCCGGCAATGAGCAGTTCTTC.

The genes are TRBV7-6 and TRBJ1-1; the match to TRBD1 covers 8 bases. Germline loops: CDR1 SGHVS, CDR2 FNYEAQ. There are 16 residues in the CDR3. V lost 2 bases, J lost 4 bases, and 9 bases stayed unmatched. CDR3 region: CASSLSKGQGGTEAFF. The CDR3 coding sequence is TGTGCCAGCAGCTTATCCAAAGGACAGGGCGGCACTGAAGCTTTCTTT.

This clone was seen a single time. This chain uses TRBV7-2 with TRBJ2-1, with a weak D call TRBD1 (6 bases). The CDR3 loop spans 12 amino acids. Germline V gene sequence: CDR1 SGHTA, CDR2 FQGNSA. Trimming left V 6 bases short and J 6 bases short, with 9 bases between. The DNA for the CDR3 is TGTGCCAGCAGGGGGGCTGGCAATGAGCAGTTCTTC. Translated, it gives CASRGAGNEQFF. The complete variable domain, with remaining parts taken from reference TRBV7-2 and TRBJ2-1, reads GAGVSQSPSNKVTEKGKDVELRCDPISGHTALYWYRQSLGQGLEFLIYFQGNSAPDKSGLPSDRFSAERTGGSVSTLTIQRTQQEDSAVYLCASRGAGNEQFFGPGTRLTVL.